The next 23 T cell receptor beta chains were all read from a single sample in a study of early T cells in non-severe SARS-CoV-2 infection. TCRdb processed the 5' RACE reads anew with MiXCR; each CDR3 protein has one entry. The profile shows 75,000 to 100,000 distinct CDR3 sequences, 14% of them singletons. The sample was whole blood. Receptors originate from an adult who was a healthcare worker with PCR-confirmed SARS-CoV-2 infection or an uninfected control (not recorded which).

The sample holds a few counts of this clonotype. The V gene is TRBV29-1, the J gene TRBJ2-5, with D maybe TRBD2 (6 bases). This CDR3 has 12 amino acids. The germline V gene encodes CDR1 SQVTM and CDR2 ANQGSEA. Trimming removed 5 bases from V and 4 bases from J, with 11 bases in between. CDR3 DNA sequence: TGCAGCGTTTCGACTAGTTCAGAGACCCAGTACTTC. Translated, it gives CSVSTSSETQYF.

The chain employs TRBV11-2 and TRBJ1-6; D remains unclear. V was cut by 3 bases and J by 12 bases, with 15 bases left in between. The germline CDR1 and CDR2 sequences are SGHAT and FQNNGV. This CDR3 comprises 14 residues. CDR3 DNA sequence: TGTGCCAGCAGCTTCGAGAGCGCGACTAGACCCCTCCACTTT. It encodes CASSFESATRPLHF.

This clonotype occurred a few times. The chain recombines TRBV27 with TRBJ2-7; D perhaps matches TRBD1 (5 bases). The CDR3 sequence is 15 residues long. V lost 3 bases and J 2 bases, leaving 14 bases between the germline ends. The germline CDR1 and CDR2 sequences are MNHEY and SMNVEV (reference sequence). DNA of the CDR3: TGTGCCAGCAGTTTTACAGCCATCAGGGCCTACGAGCAGTACTTC. It specifies CASSFTAIRAYEQYF.

This clonotype was detected only a few times. V is TRBV28 and J is TRBJ1-5; D is ambiguous. The germline CDR1 and CDR2 sequences are MDHEN and SYDVKM. The CDR3 runs 14 residues. V was pared by 2 bases and J by 6 bases, with 11 bases between. The CDR3 nucleotides are TGTGCCAGCAGTTTACTACGAGGCTTTCAGCCCCAGCATTTT. It translates to CASSLLRGFQPQHF.

This clonotype showed up just a few times. The chain combines TRBV12-5 with TRBJ2-2, with D maybe TRBD1 (5 bases). With 8 bases removed from V and 3 bases from J, the gap between germline ends came to 16 bases. Germline V lookup: CDR1 LGHNT, CDR2 FRNRAP. The CDR3 spans 15 residues. The CDR3 sequence: CASLPQGTYTGELFF. In DNA form, the CDR3 reads TGTGCTAGTCTACCCCAGGGCACCTACACCGGGGAGCTGTTTTTT.

The table lists this clonotype with many counts. The J gene is TRBJ1-5, the V gene TRBV12-3 or TRBV12-4; 11 nucleotides agree with TRBD1. V was clipped by 3 bases and J by 5 bases; unmatched bases: 9. This CDR3 region has 17 residues. In nucleotides, the CDR3 is TGTGCCAGCAGTTTCATTTCCGGGACAGGGGGGTATCAGCCCCAGCATTTT. As protein: CASSFISGTGGYQPQHF.

Only a few counts were recorded for this clonotype. This sequence joins TRBV7-8 and TRBJ1-4; 10 bases line up with TRBD1. Germline CDR1 and CDR2: SGHVS and FQNEAQ. Losses at the gene ends were 4 bases for V and 6 bases for J; bases not matched to a gene: 8. The CDR3 is made up of 16 amino acids. The CDR3 sequence is CASSWPPGTGDEKLFF. For the CDR3, the DNA is TGTGCCAGCAGCTGGCCTCCCGGGACAGGGGATGAAAAACTGTTTTTT.

This clonotype was seen only a few times. J is TRBJ2-7 and V is TRBV9; D is unclear. CDR1 SGDLS and CDR2 YYNGEE come from the germline V gene. The V end lost 4 bases, the J end lost 3 bases, and 8 bases lay between the germline ends. This CDR3 comprises 12 residues. The CDR3 DNA follows: TGTGCCAGCAGCCCTGACCACTACGAGCAGTACTTC. Its protein is CASSPDHYEQYF.

This clonotype has at least ten counts. This chain joins TRBV6-1 and TRBJ2-1, with D perhaps given as TRBD1 or TRBD2 (7 bases each). CDR3 length: 15 residues. Trimming removed 2 bases from V and 9 bases from J, with 17 bases in between. Looked up from germline, CDR1 is MNHNS and CDR2 is SASEGT. The CDR3 sequence: CASSERPGGVSEQFF. The CDR3 DNA sequence: TGTGCCAGCAGTGAACGGCCAGGGGGGGTGAGTGAGCAGTTCTTC.

This clonotype came up a few times. This rearrangement joins TRBV19 to TRBJ1-4; no firm D call. This CDR3 spans 11 amino acids. Deletions cut 3 bases from V and 4 bases from J, with 0 bases between. Germline V gene data show CDR1 as LNHDA and CDR2 as SQIVND (reference sequence). CDR3 residues: CASSINEKLFF. The CDR3 nucleotides read TGTGCCAGTAGTATTAATGAAAAACTGTTTTTT.

The V call is TRBV6-5, the J call TRBJ1-2; D possibly corresponds to TRBD1 (6 bases). Trimming shortened V by 5 bases and J by 0 bases, and 22 bases separated the two germline ends. The CDR3 length is 18 residues. The germline V gene has CDR1 MNHEY and CDR2 SVGAGI. Here the CDR3 reads CASSRAGTKVGTNYGYTF. For the CDR3, the DNA is TGTGCCAGCAGTAGAGCCGGGACAAAAGTCGGTACTAACTATGGCTACACCTTC.

The sample holds a few counts of this clonotype. The gene calls are TRBV2 and TRBJ1-3; D is ambiguous. The germline V and J ends were trimmed by 2 bases and 0 bases, with 11 bases remaining between them. CDR3 length equals 16 residues. Germline CDR1 SNHLY, CDR2 FYNNEI. Here the CDR3 reads CASSELTPSSGNTIYF. In DNA, the CDR3 is TGTGCCAGCAGTGAACTGACACCCAGCTCTGGAAACACCATATATTTT.

There are many counts of this clonotype. The chain is built from TRBV29-1 and TRBJ1-1; D might be TRBD1 (5 bases). Germline CDR1 and CDR2: SQVTM and ANQGSEA. The CDR3 has 13 residues. V was trimmed by 4 bases and J by 3 bases, leaving 12 bases between them. As DNA, the CDR3 is TGCAGCGTTGTCAGGGTGGAGGACACTGAAGCTTTCTTT. Protein: CSVVRVEDTEAFF.

This clonotype has more than one count but fewer than ten. The J gene is TRBJ2-3, the V gene TRBV20-1, with 7 bases aligning to TRBD2. This CDR3 has 14 residues. The V gene's germline CDR1 is DFQATT and CDR2 SNEGSKA (reference sequence). Trimming cost V 3 bases and J 3 bases; bases outside gene matches: 6. CDR3 coding DNA: TGCAGTGCTAGGCCGGGACTACCTACAGATACGCAGTATTTT. It translates to CSARPGLPTDTQYF.

This clonotype has just a few counts. The V gene is TRBV7-9, the J gene TRBJ2-1, with TRBD2 matching 9 bases. CDR1 and CDR2 (germline): SEHNR, FQNEAQ (reference sequence). V gave up 5 bases and J gave up 6 bases; unmatched junction bases: 8. The CDR3 contains 15 residues. CDR3 nucleotides: TGTGCCAGCAGCACAGGGACTAGCCGGCGCAATGAGCAGTTCTTC. The encoded protein is CASSTGTSRRNEQFF.

Comment on this clonotype: This may be a read error: a much more frequent sequence differs by one nucleotide. The chain recombines TRBV28 with TRBJ1-4; 7 nucleotides match TRBD1. The CDR3 covers 16 residues. V lost 6 bases and J lost 9; bases outside the gene matches: 16. The germline V gene encodes CDR1 MDHEN and CDR2 SYDVKM. CDR3 amino acids: CASSPLGDRAGKKLFF. The DNA of the CDR3 is TGTGCCAGCAGCCCCCTTGGTGACAGGGCGGGTAAAAAACTGTTTTTT.

This clonotype was observed at least ten times. V usage is TRBV28 and J usage is TRBJ1-4; 11 nucleotides line up with TRBD1. The CDR3 runs to 16 residues. V was pared by 1 base and J by 10 bases, with 8 bases of the junction left unmatched. Per germline, CDR1 MDHEN and CDR2 SYDVKM. The CDR3 reads CASSLFRTGGYGKLFF. DNA of the CDR3: TGTGCCAGCAGTTTATTTCGGACAGGGGGCTACGGAAAACTGTTTTTT.

The sample holds a few counts of this clonotype. This chain connects TRBV12-3 or TRBV12-4 to TRBJ2-1; D possibly corresponds to TRBD1 (5 bases). Between the trimmed V and J ends, which lost 4 bases and 7 bases, there was a span of 11 bases. This CDR3 has 13 residues. The CDR3 sequence: CASSSRQMNEQFF. The CDR3 region has the DNA TGTGCCAGCAGTTCGAGACAGATGAATGAGCAGTTCTTC.

This clonotype was observed a few times. The chain employs TRBV30 and TRBJ1-2; 7 bases match TRBD1. CDR1 is GTSNPN, CDR2 SVGIG, per germline (reference sequence). The CDR3 totals 12 residues. Unmatched junction bases numbered 9, after V lost 4 bases and J lost 10 bases. The CDR3 region has the DNA TGTGCCTGGACGACAGGGCCGGGTCCCTACACCTTC. Translating it yields CAWTTGPGPYTF.

This clonotype has more than one count but fewer than ten. This chain joins TRBV5-4 and TRBJ2-7, with D perhaps TRBD1 or TRBD2 (6 bases each). Germline values: CDR1 SGHNT, CDR2 YYREEE (reference sequence). Trimming left V 3 bases short and J 0 bases short, with 16 bases between. CDR3 size: 16 residues. The CDR3 loop is CASSSGGPQLSYEQYF. The CDR3 DNA is TGTGCCAGCAGCTCTGGGGGGCCTCAACTCTCCTACGAGCAGTACTTC. Full variable domain (remainder filled in from reference TRBV5-4 and TRBJ2-7): ETGVTQSPTHLIKTRGQQVTLRCSSQSGHNTVSWYQQALGQGPQFIFQYYREEENGRGNFPPRFSGLQFPNYSSELNVNALELDDSALYLCASSSGGPQLSYEQYFGPGTRLTVT.

This clonotype was counted a few times. As DNA, the CDR3 is TGTGCCAGCATTCAGGACAGGGCCCACGATACGCAGTATTTT. This translates into CASIQDRAHDTQYF. The gene calls are TRBV2 and TRBJ2-3; TRBD1 matches at 8 bases. Germline CDR1 is SNHLY and CDR2 is FYNNEI. V was clipped by 7 bases and J by 6 bases; unmatched bases: 9. The CDR3 consists of 14 residues.

The chain has TRBV28 and TRBJ1-5, with TRBD1 identical over 7 bases. The CDR3 loop spans 16 amino acids. Germline values: CDR1 MDHEN, CDR2 SYDVKM. Trimming took 6 bases from V and 1 from J; bases not matched to a gene: 9. CDR3 sequence (DNA): TGTGCCAGCAGCCAACCTGACAGGGTGAGCAATCAGCCCCAGCATTTT. Translating it yields CASSQPDRVSNQPQHF.

The sample holds many counts of this clonotype. The CDR3 nucleotides read TGTGCCAGTACCCGGTTAGGCGGGGCCAACGTCCTGACTTTC. Amino acid sequence: CASTRLGGANVLTF. This sequence joins TRBV19 and TRBJ2-6; no definite D call. The V and J ends lost 7 bases and 4 bases respectively, with 11 bases between them. The CDR3 consists of 14 residues. The germline gives CDR1 LNHDA, CDR2 SQIVND (reference sequence).